The table lists the clone carrying this T cell receptor beta chain with a few counts. The antigen remains undetermined. These data come from a study of cytomegalovirus exposure and HLA in healthy donors. Findings and caveats of the study: Some highly shared sequence variants likely arose as a pipeline artifact. A later analysis found most CMV-associated TCR beta chains apparently HLA-restricted.

Researchers ran the PCR with 60 Vbeta and 13 Jbeta primers. Repertoires were generated with immunoSEQ multiplex PCR, while TCRdb's copy carries only in-frame clones and drops some. The sample yields some 100,000 clones, roughly 74% seen once. Germline V lookup: CDR1 KGHSH, CDR2 LQKENI. Trimming took off 2 bases at V and 6 bases at J, with 10 bases between the two ends. There are 13 residues in the CDR3. The J gene is TRBJ1-1, the V gene TRBV18, with D hard to call. Sequenced sample: PBMCs. This clonotype was obtained from a woman aged 65 to 85 in good health and CMV-seropositive. CDR3 sequence (DNA): TGTGCCAGCTCACCAGGGAGGGAGGCTGAAGCTTTCTTT. Translating it yields CASSPGREAEAFF.